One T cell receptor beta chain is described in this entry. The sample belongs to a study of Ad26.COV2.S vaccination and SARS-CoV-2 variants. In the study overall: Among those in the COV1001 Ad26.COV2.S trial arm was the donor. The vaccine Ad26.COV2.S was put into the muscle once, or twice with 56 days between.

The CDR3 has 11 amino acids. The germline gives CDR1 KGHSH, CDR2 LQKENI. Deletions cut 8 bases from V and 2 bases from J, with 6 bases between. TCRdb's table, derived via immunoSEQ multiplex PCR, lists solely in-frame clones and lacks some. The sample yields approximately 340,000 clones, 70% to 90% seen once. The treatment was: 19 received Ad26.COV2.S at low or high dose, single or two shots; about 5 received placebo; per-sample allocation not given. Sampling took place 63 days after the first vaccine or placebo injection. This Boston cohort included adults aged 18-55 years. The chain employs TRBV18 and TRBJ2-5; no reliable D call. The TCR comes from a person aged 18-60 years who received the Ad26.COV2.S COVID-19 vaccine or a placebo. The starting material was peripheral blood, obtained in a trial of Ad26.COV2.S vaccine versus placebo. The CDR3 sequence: CASGYQETQYF. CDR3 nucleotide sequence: TGTGCCAGCGGCTATCAAGAGACCCAGTACTTC.